A single sample gave rise to the 30 T cell receptor beta chains below, sequenced in a study of CD8 T cells in Susac syndrome (dated by TCRdb to between 2017 and 2020). The protocol used for the library was the immunoSEQ multiplex PCR assay. RNA was extracted using the RNeasy kit, and about 0.5 to 1 ug of the RNA was reverse transcribed with random hexamers. The raw public data were reprocessed by TCRdb itself: fastp quality trimming at Q25, MiXCR clonotype calling, in-frame beta chains only. Every entry covers one CDR3 protein and lists the most common genes and DNA from its rows. A total of around 140,000 distinct CDR3 sequences appear in this sample, approximately 95% of them only once. Over 0.09% of the sample goes to the ten largest clones. The source material was CD4+ T cells from PBMCs. These receptors were collected from a human donor with multiple sclerosis.

The chain combines TRBV20-1 with TRBJ2-5, with TRBD2 matching over 9 bases. J was trimmed by 5 bases and V by 3 bases; bases with no gene match: 10. CDR1 is DFQATT and CDR2 is SNEGSKA in the germline V gene (reference sequence). The CDR3 spans 15 residues. The CDR3 DNA is TGCAGTGCTAGTCCCTTAGCGGGAGTGTCGGAGACCCAGTACTTC. This translates into CSASPLAGVSETQYF.

This sequence joins TRBV2 and TRBJ2-1, with TRBD1 matching 9 bases. CDR1 and CDR2 from the germline V gene are SNHLY and FYNNEI. CDR3 length: 15 amino acids. Trimming cost V 7 bases and J 6 bases; bases outside gene matches: 10. The CDR3 DNA is TGTGCCAGCAAAACAGGGGGCCATGAGTCCAATGAGCAGTTCTTC. As protein: CASKTGGHESNEQFF.

This clonotype was counted once. The genes are TRBV4-3 and TRBJ2-1; no reliable D call. This CDR3 has 16 residues. Trimming stripped 0 bases from V and 4 bases from J, with 13 bases between. Germline-derived CDR1 and CDR2 are LGHNA and YSLEER. This CDR3 is CASSQDTSNAYNEQFF. CDR3 DNA sequence: TGCGCCAGCAGCCAAGATACGTCTAACGCGTACAATGAGCAGTTCTTC.

The J gene is TRBJ2-1, the V gene TRBV7-9, with 8 bases lining up with TRBD1. V trimming: 8 bases; J trimming: 9 bases; junction bases outside the gene matches: 6. Germline V gene data show CDR1 as SEHNR and CDR2 as FQNEAQ (reference sequence). The CDR3 has 12 amino acids. The CDR3 reads CASGQGWGEQFF. DNA of the CDR3: TGTGCCAGCGGACAGGGCTGGGGTGAGCAGTTCTTC. The complete variable domain, with remaining parts taken from reference TRBV7-9 and TRBJ2-1, reads DTGVSQNPRHKITKRGQNVTFRCDPISEHNRLYWYRQTLGQGPEFLTYFQNEAQLEKSRLLSDRFSAERPKGSFSTLEIQRTEQGDSAMYLCASGQGWGEQFFGPGTRLTVL.

The rearrangement uses TRBV29-1 and TRBJ2-7, with a weak D call TRBD1 (8 bases). CDR3 size: 14 residues. Germline V CDR1 and CDR2: SQVTM, ANQGSEA. The V end lost 6 bases, the J end lost 5 bases, and 20 bases lay between the germline ends. The CDR3 DNA reads as TGCAGCGTGATTACTAGCGCAGGGGGCAACGAGCAGTACTTC. It is translated as CSVITSAGGNEQYF.

The chain recombines TRBV29-1 with TRBJ2-7; D might be TRBD1 or TRBD2, each matching 6 bases. Germline-derived CDR1 and CDR2 are SQVTM and ANQGSEA. V gave up 4 bases and J gave up 2 bases, with 12 bases separating them. This CDR3 has 13 residues. Here the CDR3 DNA reads TGCAGCGTTGTACCCGGGGGCACCTACGAGCAGTACTTC. Its translation: CSVVPGGTYEQYF.

The chain uses TRBV24-1 and TRBJ2-6; weak D call: TRBD1 (6 bases). CDR3 length equals 16 residues. Germline V gene data show CDR1 as KGHDR and CDR2 as SFDVKD. V was cut by 3 bases and J by 0 bases, with 8 bases left in between. The CDR3 protein is CATSDGQISGANVLTF. The CDR3 DNA follows: TGTGCCACCAGTGATGGACAGATCTCTGGGGCCAACGTCCTGACTTTC.

V usage is TRBV7-2 and J usage is TRBJ1-1; D might be TRBD1 (5 bases). The CDR3 consists of 13 residues. V lost 5 bases to trimming and J lost 11 bases, with 18 bases between them. The germline V gene has CDR1 SGHTA and CDR2 FQGNSA. CDR3 sequence reads: CASSPRPQGDAFF. In nucleotides, the CDR3 is TGTGCCAGCAGCCCCCGGCCCCAAGGGGACGCTTTCTTT.

The rearrangement joins TRBV7-2 to TRBJ2-7; no definite D call. The germline gives CDR1 SGHTA, CDR2 FQGNSA. The CDR3 length is 14 residues. Deletions cut 7 bases from V and 0 bases from J, with 13 bases between. The DNA of the CDR3 is TGTGCCAGCATGGACCCCGCAGGCTCCTACGAGCAGTACTTC. It specifies CASMDPAGSYEQYF.

This chain uses TRBV24-1 with TRBJ2-3; D is perhaps TRBD1 (5 bases). This CDR3 spans 13 amino acids. CDR1 KGHDR and CDR2 SFDVKD come from the germline V gene. Trimming took off 6 bases at V and 6 bases at J, with 12 bases between the two ends. The CDR3 DNA reads TGTGCCACCAGTTTCAGGGTGGGCGATACGCAGTATTTT. This sequence encodes CATSFRVGDTQYF.

This clonotype was recorded only once. The rearrangement joins TRBV28 to TRBJ1-1, with D possibly being TRBD1 (5 bases). V was clipped by 4 bases and J by 1 base, with 13 bases between them. This CDR3 contains 15 residues. CDR1 and CDR2 from the germline V gene are MDHEN and SYDVKM. DNA of the CDR3: TGTGCCAGCAGTTCAGAAGGGACGGCGAACACTGAAGCTTTCTTT. This sequence encodes CASSSEGTANTEAFF.

The chain employs TRBV28 and TRBJ2-7; TRBD1 aligns across 12 bases. There are 15 residues in the CDR3. Germline CDR1 is MDHEN and CDR2 is SYDVKM. Losses at the gene ends were 2 bases for V and 12 bases for J; bases not matched to a gene: 11. CDR3 bases: TGTGCCAGCAGTTTACCTGGGACAGGGGGCCATTATCGGTACTTC. Its translation: CASSLPGTGGHYRYF.

This clonotype was counted a single time. The CDR3 here is CASSLIPGTGTEAFF. CDR3 DNA: TGCGCCAGCAGCTTAATACCGGGGACGGGCACTGAAGCTTTCTTT. V gene TRBV5-1 combines with J gene TRBJ1-1; weak D call: TRBD1 (5 bases). The CDR3 is made up of 15 amino acids. The V gene's germline CDR1 is SGHRS and CDR2 YFSETQ. The ends were cut back, 2 bases at V and 4 bases at J, with 15 bases in the middle.

This clonotype was observed once. This chain uses TRBV7-9 with TRBJ2-7; D is undetermined. CDR3 size: 16 residues. Germline V gene data show CDR1 as SEHNR and CDR2 as FQNEAQ (reference sequence). V gave up 6 bases and J gave up 0 bases, with 18 bases separating them. CDR3 sequence reads: CASSPPGWISSYEQYF. DNA for the CDR3: TGTGCCAGCAGTCCTCCTGGGTGGATTTCCTCCTACGAGCAGTACTTC.

The chain joins TRBV5-1 to TRBJ2-3, with a possible D match to TRBD2 (6 bases). Germline CDR1 SGHRS, CDR2 YFSETQ. Deletions cut 4 bases from V and 3 bases from J, with 12 bases between. The CDR3 consists of 14 residues. CDR3 nucleotides: TGCGCCAGCAGCCATTCGGGACTTACAGATACGCAGTATTTT. This gives the protein CASSHSGLTDTQYF.

The chain recombines TRBV6-5 with TRBJ1-1; weak D call: TRBD1 (5 bases). CDR1 is MNHEY, CDR2 SVGAGI, per germline. The CDR3 runs 17 residues. V lost 2 bases and J lost 0, with 16 bases in between. This CDR3 is CASSYPNREGVNTEAFF. In nucleotides, the CDR3 is TGTGCCAGCAGTTACCCCAACCGGGAAGGGGTGAACACTGAAGCTTTCTTT.

CDR3 nucleotide sequence: TGTGCCAGCAGCTTAGAGACAGCTTACGAGCAGTACTTC. This gives the protein CASSLETAYEQYF. V usage is TRBV7-2 and J usage is TRBJ2-7; D may be TRBD1 (5 bases). The V gene lost 1 base and the J gene lost 4 bases, with 8 bases spanning the gap. The germline V gene has CDR1 SGHTA and CDR2 FQGNSA. There are 13 residues in the CDR3.

The rearrangement joins TRBV28 to TRBJ2-7; maybe TRBD1 (6 bases). Germline lookup yields CDR1 MDHEN and CDR2 SYDVKM. The CDR3 covers 15 residues. V gave up 3 bases and J gave up 5 bases, with 17 bases separating them. This CDR3 is CASSFPRPGVHEQYF. The CDR3 bases are TGTGCCAGCAGTTTCCCCCGGCCAGGGGTCCACGAGCAGTACTTC.

The chain uses TRBV9 and TRBJ2-3; 8 nucleotides line up with TRBD1. CDR1 and CDR2 (germline): SGDLS, YYNGEE. The CDR3 is made up of 16 amino acids. Trimming at V came to 0 bases and at J to 2 bases, leaving 5 bases not matched to a gene. CDR3 protein: CASSVGTGTFTDTQYF. The CDR3 DNA reads TGTGCCAGCAGCGTAGGGACAGGGACGTTCACAGATACGCAGTATTTT. The full variable domain, in which reference TRBV9 and TRBJ2-3 provide the parts outside the CDR3, is DSGVTQTPKHLITATGQRVTLRCSPRSGDLSVYWYQQSLDQGLQFLIQYYNGEERAKGNILERFSAQQFPDLHSELNLSSLELGDSALYFCASSVGTGTFTDTQYFGPGTRLTVL.

There are a few counts of this clonotype. V and J are TRBV6-5 and TRBJ2-7; D remains ambiguous. Per the germline V gene, CDR1 is MNHEY and CDR2 is SVGAGI. V was cut by 2 bases and J by 6 bases, with 5 bases left in between. This CDR3 has 11 residues. The DNA for the CDR3 is TGTGCCAGCAGTTACCAGGCCGAGCAGTACTTC. Amino acid sequence: CASSYQAEQYF.

The chain couples TRBV5-1 to TRBJ2-7, with D perhaps TRBD1 (5 bases). The germline V gene has CDR1 SGHRS and CDR2 YFSETQ. V dropped 4 bases and J dropped 1 base, with 12 bases sitting between them. This CDR3 is 14 amino acids long. CDR3 region: CASSQQVSSYEQYF. The DNA of the CDR3 is TGCGCCAGCAGCCAACAGGTTTCGTCCTACGAGCAGTACTTC.

The rearrangement joins TRBV5-1 to TRBJ1-2; TRBD1 agrees at 8 bases. Germline CDR1 is SGHRS and CDR2 is YFSETQ. After removal of 4 bases from V and 2 bases from J, the junction contained 7 bases not matched to a gene. The CDR3 covers 15 residues. The chain's CDR3 is CASSPPGGWNYGYTF. Here the CDR3 DNA reads TGCGCCAGCAGCCCCCCAGGGGGCTGGAACTATGGCTACACCTTC.

The sample holds one count of this clonotype. The CDR3 DNA sequence: TGTGCCAGCAGCTTATTGGGGTCTCGGGATGGCTACACCTTC. Its protein is CASSLLGSRDGYTF. The genes are TRBV7-2 and TRBJ1-2; D gene uncertain. V lost 2 bases, J lost 6 bases, and 13 bases lay in between. Germline loops: CDR1 SGHTA, CDR2 FQGNSA. The CDR3 loop spans 14 amino acids.

The chain joins TRBV9 to TRBJ1-1; D not resolved. This CDR3 contains 13 residues. Trimming removed 0 bases at V and 1 base at J, with 4 bases between. Looked up from germline, CDR1 is SGDLS and CDR2 is YYNGEE. The CDR3 protein is CASSVGANTEAFF. The CDR3 region has the DNA TGTGCCAGCAGCGTAGGAGCGAACACTGAAGCTTTCTTT.

This clonotype was counted once. The chain recombines TRBV27 with TRBJ1-5; no definite D call. V shed 5 bases and J shed 5 bases, with 10 bases lying between them. The V gene's germline CDR1 is MNHEY and CDR2 SMNVEV (reference sequence). The CDR3 totals 13 residues. Here the CDR3 DNA reads TGTGCCAGCAGTGACACCTCCTATCAGCCCCAGCATTTT. It encodes CASSDTSYQPQHF.

The rearrangement joins TRBV30 to TRBJ1-1; no reliable D call. The CDR3 consists of 14 residues. Deletions cut 4 bases from V and 2 bases from J, with 14 bases between. Germline CDR1 is GTSNPN and CDR2 is SVGIG (reference sequence). The CDR3 nucleotides read TGTGCCTGGAATTGGGAACGGGAAAACACTGAAGCTTTCTTT. It translates to CAWNWERENTEAFF. The complete variable domain, with remaining parts taken from reference TRBV30 and TRBJ1-1, reads SQTIHQWPATLVQPVGSPLSLECTVEGTSNPNLYWYRQAAGRGLQLLFYSVGIGQISSEVPQNLSASRPQDRQFILSSKKLLLSDSGFYLCAWNWERENTEAFFGQGTRLTVV.

The V gene is TRBV4-2, the J gene TRBJ2-7; a weak D match, TRBD1 (6 bases). In germline, CDR1 is LGHNA, CDR2 YNFKEQ. V lost 0 bases and J 4 bases, leaving 13 bases between the germline ends. The CDR3 length is 15 residues. CDR3 in amino acids: CASSQDKDSQYEQYF. The CDR3 DNA follows: TGTGCCAGCAGCCAAGATAAGGACAGCCAGTACGAGCAGTACTTC.

This clonotype has more than one count but fewer than ten. The rearrangement joins TRBV30 to TRBJ2-3; D call uncertain. Trimming left V 0 bases short and J 0 bases short, with 1 base between. CDR3 length: 12 residues. Germline loops: CDR1 GTSNPN, CDR2 SVGIG (reference sequence). CDR3 loop: CAWSVSTDTQYF. The CDR3 DNA sequence: TGTGCCTGGAGTGTCAGCACAGATACGCAGTATTTT.

The genes are TRBV20-1 and TRBJ1-1; maybe TRBD1 (5 bases). The CDR3 covers 9 residues. Germline V lookup: CDR1 DFQATT, CDR2 SNEGSKA (reference sequence). V lost 8 bases, J lost 5 bases, and 6 bases lay in between. DNA for the CDR3: TGCAGTAGGGGAACTGAAGCTTTCTTT. Encoded protein: CSRGTEAFF.

V is TRBV5-1 and J is TRBJ1-4; 8 bases map to TRBD1. This CDR3 is built from 14 residues. Trimming at V came to 7 bases and at J to 8 bases, leaving 10 bases not matched to a gene. The germline gives CDR1 SGHRS, CDR2 YFSETQ. DNA of the CDR3: TGCGCCAGCGAAACCGGGACAGGACGGGAAAAACTGTTTTTT. Translation: CASETGTGREKLFF.